Listed here are 11 T cell receptor beta chains from one sample, sequenced in a study of T-cell reconstitution after alpha-beta-depleted transplantation in children. Molecular barcoding with unique molecular identifiers was used for the TCRbeta library. TCRdb re-derived calls from the PCR reads in MiXCR, one entry per CDR3 protein. This sample has 750,000 to 950,000 distinct CDR3 sequences, with about 16% found just once. The input for sequencing was PBMCs, mostly from graft donor cells, taken 360 days after TCRalphabeta/CD19-depleted stem cell transplant. These TCRs come from a male patient between 5 and 17 years old who had a stem cell transplant for acute lymphoblastic leukemia, so the T cells may come from the graft donor.

The gene calls are TRBV19 and TRBJ2-3, with no clear D. Germline V gene lookup returns CDR1 LNHDA and CDR2 SQIVND (reference sequence). Trimming stripped 5 bases from V and 2 bases from J, with 5 bases between. The CDR3 is 12 residues long. CDR3 residues: CASSYATDTQYF. The CDR3, as DNA: TGTGCCAGTAGTTACGCCACAGATACGCAGTATTTT.

V gene TRBV29-1 combines with J gene TRBJ2-3; D is unresolved. The CDR3 runs to 15 residues. V lost 8 bases to trimming and J lost 2 bases, with 20 bases between them. Germline V CDR1 and CDR2: SQVTM, ANQGSEA. CDR3 loop: CSSYEDVSPTDTQYF. CDR3 DNA sequence: TGCAGCTCCTATGAGGATGTTTCTCCCACAGATACGCAGTATTTT.

This clonotype was counted between two and nine times. V and J are TRBV7-8 and TRBJ2-1; 9 nucleotides line up with TRBD2. The CDR3 runs to 16 residues. V lost 0 bases and J lost 7; bases outside the gene matches: 7. Germline assignment: CDR1 SGHVS and CDR2 FQNEAQ. The CDR3 coding sequence is TGTGCCAGCAGCTTAGCGCGCGGGAGGGCCCATAATGAGCAGTTCTTC. It encodes CASSLARGRAHNEQFF.

This clonotype was detected once. V and J are TRBV18 and TRBJ2-7; 7 bases are a match to TRBD1. The germline V gene has CDR1 KGHSH and CDR2 LQKENI. V dropped 6 bases and J dropped 2; count of bases not matched to a gene: 10. The CDR3 has 15 residues. CDR3 coding DNA: TGTGCCAGCTCCCAACCCGGGACAGATACCTACGAGCAGTACTTC. This sequence encodes CASSQPGTDTYEQYF.

This clonotype was counted many times. The chain carries TRBV24-1 and TRBJ2-7; D is uncertain. Germline CDR1 KGHDR, CDR2 SFDVKD. This CDR3 comprises 12 residues. Trimming left V 3 bases short and J 0 bases short, with 2 bases between. The CDR3 DNA follows: TGTGCCACCAGTGATGACTCCTACGAGCAGTACTTC. This sequence encodes CATSDDSYEQYF.

This clonotype was counted between two and nine times. The rearrangement joins TRBV7-9 to TRBJ2-7, with 8 positions matching TRBD1. CDR3 length equals 16 residues. V trimming: 0 bases; J trimming: 4 bases; junction bases outside the gene matches: 8. Germline V gene sequence: CDR1 SEHNR, CDR2 FQNEAQ (reference sequence). CDR3 sequence (DNA): TGTGCCAGCAGCTTAGCGGCAACAGGGGGGTTTTACGAGCAGTACTTC. Protein sequence: CASSLAATGGFYEQYF.

This clonotype has a handful of counts. The V call is TRBV20-1, the J call TRBJ2-5, with TRBD2 identical over 9 bases. Looked up from germline, CDR1 is DFQATT and CDR2 is SNEGSKA (reference sequence). The ends lost 3 bases at V and 6 bases at J; junction bases unmatched: 2. This CDR3 is built from 12 residues. The CDR3 loop reads CSASSGSQTQYF. The CDR3 DNA sequence: TGCAGTGCTAGTAGCGGGAGTCAGACCCAGTACTTC.

This clonotype showed up many times. The chain links TRBV6-1 to TRBJ2-6, with 8 positions matching TRBD2. The CDR3 sequence is 19 residues long. Germline V gene sequence: CDR1 MNHNS, CDR2 SASEGT. V lost 6 bases and J lost 3; bases outside the gene matches: 16. CDR3 loop: CASSRLAGSGSVGANVLTF. In DNA, the CDR3 is TGTGCCAGCAGCCGATTAGCGGGATCTGGCTCGGTTGGGGCCAACGTCCTGACTTTC.

This clonotype has a count of ten or more. This chain joins TRBV12-3 or TRBV12-4 and TRBJ2-2; D is unresolved. There are 13 residues in the CDR3. V gave up 2 bases and J gave up 4 bases, with 5 bases separating them. The CDR3 region has the DNA TGTGCCAGCAGTTTACAGGTCACCGGGGAGCTGTTTTTT. Translation gives CASSLQVTGELFF.

The chain combines TRBV12-3 or TRBV12-4 with TRBJ2-7; a weak D match, TRBD2 (5 bases). The CDR3 is 14 residues long. V lost 6 bases, J lost 2 bases, and 14 bases lay in between. CDR3 residues: CASSSAGITYEQYF. CDR3 in DNA: TGTGCCAGCAGCTCCGCCGGGATAACCTACGAGCAGTACTTC.

This clonotype was seen at least ten times. The chain uses TRBV29-1 and TRBJ2-1; D unresolved. Per the germline V gene, CDR1 is SQVTM and CDR2 is ANQGSEA. The length of the CDR3 is 12 residues. This chain's CDR3 is CSDHPGLNEQFF. CDR3 DNA: TGCAGTGATCACCCAGGCTTGAATGAGCAGTTCTTC.